This entry is about one TCR beta chain. PCR amplification relied on 60 Vbeta primers (plus 13 Jbeta primers). Here immunoSEQ multiplex PCR was the method, and the copy in TCRdb shows in-frame clones only, minus some. The sample contains roughly 250,000 clones, roughly 86% of which appear only once. V lost 0 bases and J lost 3; bases outside the gene matches: 10. Germline CDR1 SGHTA, CDR2 FQGNSA. The CDR3 runs to 18 residues. These data originate in a study of cytomegalovirus exposure and HLA in healthy donors. The J gene is TRBJ2-1, the V gene TRBV7-2; 8 positions agree with TRBD1. The source of this sequence is a woman in her thirties or forties in good health and CMV-seropositive. Material: PBMCs. Written as DNA, the CDR3 is TGTGCCAGCAGCTTAGCGTTTTCAGCAGGGGGCATCTACAATGAGCAGTTCTTC. Translated: CASSLAFSAGGIYNEQFF. The entire variable domain, with the rest obtained from reference TRBV7-2 and TRBJ2-1, is as follows: GAGVSQSPSNKVTEKGKDVELRCDPISGHTALYWYRQSLGQGLEFLIYFQGNSAPDKSGLPSDRFSAERTGGSVSTLTIQRTQQEDSAVYLCASSLAFSAGGIYNEQFFGPGTRLTVL.